The entry below gives a single TCR beta chain sequence along with its context. The sample belongs to a study of blood T cell repertoires in COVID-19. For the study at large: From T cells, B-cell-depleted T cells, or PBMCs came the material, which was cDNA or gDNA.

Measured with immunoSEQ multiplex PCR; TCRdb has only the in-frame clones, and not every one. The table shows about 230,000 clones, with 81% occurring only once. The source material was peripheral blood. This clonotype originated in a woman older than 75 with acute or convalescent COVID-19.

Here the CDR3 reads CSVGNSGGAYEQYF. In DNA form, the CDR3 reads TGCAGCGTTGGTAATAGCGGGGGGGCCTACGAGCAGTACTTC. This rearrangement joins TRBV29-1 to TRBJ2-7, with TRBD2 matching 11 bases. This CDR3 has 14 residues. Losses at the gene ends were 4 bases for V and 2 bases for J; bases not matched to a gene: 4. Germline CDR1 SQVTM, CDR2 ANQGSEA.